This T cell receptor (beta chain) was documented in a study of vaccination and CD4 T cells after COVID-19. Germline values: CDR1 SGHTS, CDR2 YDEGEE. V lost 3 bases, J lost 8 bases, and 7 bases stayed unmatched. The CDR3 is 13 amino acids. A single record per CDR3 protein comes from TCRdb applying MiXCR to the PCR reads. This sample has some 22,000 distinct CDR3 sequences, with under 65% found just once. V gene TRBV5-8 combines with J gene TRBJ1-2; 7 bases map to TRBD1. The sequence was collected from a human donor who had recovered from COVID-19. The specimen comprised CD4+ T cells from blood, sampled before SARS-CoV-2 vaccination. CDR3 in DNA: TGTGCCAGCAGCTCGACAGGGTTTAGCGGCTACACCTTC. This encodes CASSSTGFSGYTF.